Included here is one T cell receptor (beta chain) sequence, with context. Antigen: not known. Here immunoSEQ multiplex PCR was the method, and the copy in TCRdb shows in-frame clones only, minus some. Of approximately 3,000 clones in the sample, 65% to 85% are singletons; the top ten hold approximately 11%. CDR3 length equals 12 residues. CDR1 is SNHLY, CDR2 FYNNEI, per germline. The germline V and J ends were trimmed by 3 bases and 2 bases, with 4 bases remaining between them. This specimen belongs to a study of immune cell composition in non-small cell lung cancer. Study observations and caveats: Tumour TCR-beta clonality showed no significant link to smoking pack-years.

This sample was also put to use in a study of CD4 T cells in lung cancer. From that study: Blood T cells were screened for responses to candidate mutation neoepitopes. Before giving blood, patients had received treatments including platinum chemotherapy, some also nivolumab or pembrolizumab.

The chain combines TRBV2 with TRBJ1-2; D gene ambiguous. The source is a human donor with non-small cell lung cancer. The sample was lung tumor tissue. The CDR3 nucleotides are TGTGCCAGCAGTGAGGGCAACTATGGCTACACCTTC. This translates into CASSEGNYGYTF. The entire variable domain, with the rest obtained from reference TRBV2 and TRBJ1-2, is as follows: EPEVTQTPSHQVTQMGQEVILRCVPISNHLYFYWYRQILGQKVEFLVSFYNNEISEKSEIFDDQFSVERPDGSNFTLKIRSTKLEDSAMYFCASSEGNYGYTFGSGTRLTVV.